These T cell receptor beta chains were read from a single sample in a study of early T cells in non-severe SARS-CoV-2 infection. TCRdb analysed the 5' RACE reads with MiXCR anew, one entry per CDR3 protein. The table includes 65,000 to 85,000 distinct CDR3 sequences, roughly 13% detected once. The sample comprised whole blood. Every receptor here comes from an adult who was a healthcare worker with PCR-confirmed SARS-CoV-2 infection or an uninfected control (not recorded which). CDR3s include the opening cysteine and the closing phenylalanine or tryptophan. D genes are given only for firm matches. Part of the rows lack a size; the others show once, few, many or a class for expanded clones.

>TRBV29-1|NA|many|TRBJ2-3
TGCAGCGTTGAGGCTAGGACGAATACAGATACGCAGTATTTT
CSVEARTNTDTQYF
>TRBV7-2|NA|few|TRBJ2-3
TGTGCCAGCAGTCCGAGGGCAGATACGCAGTATTTT
CASSPRADTQYF
>TRBV6-5|NA|many|TRBJ2-3
TGTGCCAGCCGTGGGCCCGGCACAGATACGCAGTATTTT
CASRGPGTDTQYF
>TRBV29-1|NA|many|TRBJ2-5
TGCAGCGTTGAACGGCTAGCAGGAGAGACCCAGTACTTC
CSVERLAGETQYF
>TRBV29-1|TRBD1|NA|TRBJ1-1
TGCAGCGGGGGACAGGGGAACACTGAAGCTTTCTTT
CSGGQGNTEAFF
>TRBV5-6|NA|many|TRBJ2-4
TGTGCCAGCAGCTTGGGAAGGGGCATTCAGTACTTC
CASSLGRGIQYF
>TRBV6-2/TRBV6-3|NA|NA|TRBJ1-5
TGTGCCAGCAGTTACTTCGGCAATCAGCCCCAGCATTTT
CASSYFGNQPQHF
>TRBV7-9|NA|NA|TRBJ1-6
TGTGCCAGCAGCTCTAACAGGGATCCACTGGAGACCCTCCACTTT
CASSSNRDPLETLHF
>TRBV9|NA|NA|TRBJ2-2
TGTGCCAGCAGCGCCGGGTCCCTTGGGGCGTCAGAGCTGTTTTTT
CASSAGSLGASELFF
>TRBV2|NA|few|TRBJ1-6
TGTGCCAGCAATGACAGGACTCGCATGTCACCCCTCCACTTT
CASNDRTRMSPLHF
>TRBV11-2|NA|few|TRBJ2-7
TGTGCCAGCAGCTTAAGGACCGCCTACGAGCAGTACTTC
CASSLRTAYEQYF
>TRBV5-1|NA|few|TRBJ1-1
TGCGCCAGCAGCCCCGGGACACTCCAGAACACTGAAGCTTTCTTT
CASSPGTLQNTEAFF
>TRBV9|NA|many|TRBJ2-7
TGTGCCAGCAGCGTATTCGACAGCTCTGGAGAGCAGTACTTC
CASSVFDSSGEQYF
>TRBV12-3/TRBV12-4|NA|NA|TRBJ2-7
TGTGCCAGCAGTCTCCGGACGGGGAACTACGAGCAGTACTTC
CASSLRTGNYEQYF
>TRBV12-3/TRBV12-4|NA|many|TRBJ2-4
TGTGCCAGCAGTTTTTGGGGAAATGCCAAAAACATTCAGTACTTC
CASSFWGNAKNIQYF